This entry lists 11 T cell receptor beta chains sequenced from one sample in a study of shared clonotypes between healthy human individuals. The assay was immunoSEQ multiplex PCR, and TCRdb's table has in-frame clones only and misses some. The table has 2 million to 3 million clones, over 85% seen once. Input material: naive CD4+ T cells from PBMCs. Described subset: CD45RA+ positively selected. These receptors were obtained from a man between 18 and 35 years old in good health. Some clones in this sample may be carry-over from other donors' samples.

The chain has TRBV9 and TRBJ1-2, with D uncertain. Germline CDR1 reads SGDLS; CDR2 reads YYNGEE. V lost 4 bases and J lost 6, with 13 bases in between. The CDR3 consists of 13 residues. This CDR3 reads CASSPRSGHGYTF. CDR3 nucleotides: TGTGCCAGCAGCCCCAGATCGGGTCATGGCTACACCTTC.

Concerning this clone: This sequence may be a read error, since a much larger clone differs from it by one base. Additional DNA sequences in this sample encode the identical CDR3. The chain has TRBV9 and TRBJ2-2; unclear D gene. V lost 5 bases and J 1 base, leaving 3 bases between the germline ends. Germline V lookup: CDR1 SGDLS, CDR2 YYNGEE. This CDR3 is 12 amino acids long. CDR3 sequence: CASSLNTGELFF. The CDR3 coding sequence is TGTGCCAGCAGTTTGAACACCGGGGAGCTGTTTTTT.

The chain is built from TRBV18 and TRBJ2-7; no definite D call. V was cut by 6 bases and J by 5 bases, with 8 bases left in between. CDR1 is KGHSH and CDR2 is LQKENI in the germline V gene. CDR3 length: 11 residues. CDR3: CASSLNDEQYF. In DNA, the CDR3 is TGTGCCAGCTCCCTCAACGACGAGCAGTACTTC.

The chain combines TRBV28 with TRBJ1-4, with D uncertain. CDR3 length equals 15 residues. Trimming pared 5 bases from V and 0 bases from J, leaving 10 bases between. From germline, CDR1 is MDHEN and CDR2 SYDVKM. The CDR3 region has the DNA TGTGCCAGCAGTCCATACAGAACAACTAATGAAAAACTGTTTTTT. This codes for CASSPYRTTNEKLFF. Drawing the rest from reference TRBV28 and TRBJ1-4, the complete variable domain is DVKVTQSSRYLVKRTGEKVFLECVQDMDHENMFWYRQDPGLGLRLIYFSYDVKMKEKGDIPEGYSVSREKKERFSLILESASTNQTSMYLCASSPYRTTNEKLFFGSGTQLSVL.

For this clone: The same CDR3 is also encoded by other DNA sequences in this sample. CDR3: CASSLLAASTDTQYF. The CDR3 DNA reads TGCGCCAGCAGCTTATTAGCGGCTAGCACAGATACGCAGTATTTT. The rearrangement uses TRBV5-1 and TRBJ2-3; perhaps TRBD2 as D (6 bases). This CDR3 is 15 amino acids long. Germline CDR1 and CDR2: SGHRS and YFSETQ. Trimming pared 2 bases from V and 0 bases from J, leaving 10 bases between. Drawing the rest from reference TRBV5-1 and TRBJ2-3, the complete variable domain is KAGVTQTPRYLIKTRGQQVTLSCSPISGHRSVSWYQQTPGQGLQFLFEYFSETQRNKGNFPGRFSGRQFSNSRSEMNVSTLELGDSALYLCASSLLAASTDTQYFGPGTRLTVL.

The chain has TRBV7-9 and TRBJ2-2; 8 bases are a match to TRBD1. Germline lookup yields CDR1 SEHNR and CDR2 FQNEAQ (reference sequence). With V trimmed by 6 bases and J by 4 bases, 7 bases remained unmatched. This CDR3 contains 15 residues. CDR3 region: CASRDRGIFTGELFF. DNA for the CDR3: TGTGCCAGCAGAGACAGGGGAATATTCACCGGGGAGCTGTTTTTT. The full variable domain, its missing parts supplied by reference TRBV7-9 and TRBJ2-2, is DTGVSQNPRHKITKRGQNVTFRCDPISEHNRLYWYRQTLGQGPEFLTYFQNEAQLEKSRLLSDRFSAERPKGSFSTLEIQRTEQGDSAMYLCASRDRGIFTGELFFGEGSRLTVL.

J is TRBJ1-2 and V is TRBV6-5, with TRBD1 matching over 7 bases. V trimming: 5 bases; J trimming: 2 bases; junction bases outside the gene matches: 8. Per the germline V gene, CDR1 is MNHEY and CDR2 is SVGAGI. This CDR3 region has 15 residues. The CDR3 nucleotides read TGTGCCAGCAGTAGGACCGGGACAGACAACTATGGCTACACCTTC. This translates into CASSRTGTDNYGYTF.

The chain is built from TRBV7-8 and TRBJ2-2; TRBD1 aligns across 7 bases. The CDR3 is 17 amino acids. From germline, CDR1 is SGHVS and CDR2 FQNEAQ. Germline trimming cut 4 bases from V and 5 bases from J; bases unmatched to any gene: 13. CDR3 DNA sequence: TGTGCCAGCAGCTCACTCGTGAGACAGGGAAAGACCGGGGAGCTGTTTTTT. Protein: CASSSLVRQGKTGELFF.

The V gene is TRBV14, the J gene TRBJ2-4, with D perhaps matching TRBD2 (7 bases). In germline, CDR1 is SGHDN, CDR2 FVKESK. V gave up 2 bases and J gave up 2 bases, with 25 bases separating them. The CDR3 covers 20 residues. Here the CDR3 reads CASSQLYAGATAGSKNIQYF. In nucleotides, the CDR3 is TGTGCCAGCAGCCAACTTTACGCGGGGGCTACGGCTGGGTCCAAAAACATTCAGTACTTC.

This chain joins TRBV7-8 and TRBJ2-3; the D is unclear. Germline V lookup: CDR1 SGHVS, CDR2 FQNEAQ. Trimming stripped 5 bases from V and 0 bases from J, with 15 bases between. The CDR3 runs 16 residues. CDR3 in amino acids: CASSVRAGSSTDTQYF. DNA for the CDR3: TGTGCCAGCAGCGTACGGGCAGGTTCTAGCACAGATACGCAGTATTTT.

The J gene is TRBJ2-7, the V gene TRBV28, with D perhaps matching TRBD1 (6 bases). CDR3 length: 15 amino acids. Germline values: CDR1 MDHEN, CDR2 SYDVKM. Trimming removed 5 bases from V and 0 bases from J, with 14 bases in between. CDR3 protein: CASSDWTARSYEQYF. CDR3 nucleotides: TGTGCCAGCAGTGACTGGACAGCCCGCTCCTACGAGCAGTACTTC. Looking up the rest from reference TRBV28 and TRBJ2-7 gives the full variable domain: DVKVTQSSRYLVKRTGEKVFLECVQDMDHENMFWYRQDPGLGLRLIYFSYDVKMKEKGDIPEGYSVSREKKERFSLILESASTNQTSMYLCASSDWTARSYEQYFGPGTRLTVT.